This TCR beta chain was recovered during a study of T cells in localized non-small cell lung cancer. Study-wide points: There were a median around 59 of the top 100 tumor clones appearing in adjacent lung.

On this clone: The target antigen is unknown.

Trimming cost V 5 bases and J 5 bases, with 18 bases left between them. CDR3 size: 15 residues. Per germline, CDR1 WNHNN and CDR2 SYGVQD (reference sequence). Sequenced by immunoSEQ multiplex PCR; TCRdb stores in-frame clones only, minus some. This table holds some 9,700 clones, roughly 89% found once. Source: peripheral blood, taken before any cancer treatment. The chain uses TRBV10-1 and TRBJ2-5, with D perhaps TRBD2 (5 bases). The origin of this receptor is a female donor over 55 with stage II squamous cell lung carcinoma. The CDR3 DNA follows: TGCGCCAGCAGTTCCGGGCTGACCGGGGTGGAGACCCAGTACTTC. Translation: CASSSGLTGVETQYF.